These 5 T cell receptor beta chains came from one sample sequenced in a study of OX40 agonist ivuxolimab in advanced cancers. Library preparation employed the immunoSEQ multiplex PCR assay. In TCRdb, the immuneACCESS table is reduced to in-frame sequences with V and J assigned. These tables do not hold every clone; where another copy was compared, an unresolved V gene accounts for under half, and the others remain unexplained. Here the sample has about 94,000 clones; roughly 90% occur a single time. The ten largest clones capture more than 3% of the sample. The material sequenced was CD4+ or CD8+ T cells sorted from blood, taken in a trial of the OX40 agonist ivuxolimab. The source is an adult with an advanced solid tumor such as melanoma, head and neck, liver or kidney cancer.

The chain joins TRBV19 to TRBJ1-3, with D possibly matching TRBD1 (6 bases). Between the trimmed V and J ends, which lost 3 bases and 2 bases, there was a span of 14 bases. This CDR3 comprises 16 residues. Germline V CDR1 and CDR2: LNHDA, SQIVND (reference sequence). This CDR3 reads CASSIWAGVAGNTIYF. The CDR3 nucleotides read TGTGCCAGTAGTATCTGGGCAGGGGTCGCTGGAAACACCATATATTTT.

This chain uses TRBV28 with TRBJ2-3; D is undetermined. This CDR3 is 12 amino acids long. V lost 3 bases and J 5 bases, leaving 6 bases between the germline ends. Germline CDR1 and CDR2: MDHEN and SYDVKM. CDR3 sequence reads: CASSFPKDTQYF. The CDR3 nucleotides are TGTGCCAGCAGTTTCCCTAAAGATACGCAGTATTTT.

The V and J genes are TRBV27 and TRBJ2-2; no firm D call. Trimming stripped 2 bases from V and 6 bases from J, with 7 bases between. Germline CDR1 reads MNHEY; CDR2 reads SMNVEV (reference sequence). The CDR3 extends over 13 amino acids. The CDR3 is CASSLVQSGELFF. Here the CDR3 DNA reads TGTGCCAGCAGTTTAGTTCAGTCCGGGGAGCTGTTTTTT.

The chain uses TRBV4-3 and TRBJ1-1; 7 nucleotides agree with TRBD1. V shed 4 bases and J 6 bases; nucleotides not matched to a gene: 5. This CDR3 spans 13 amino acids. CDR1 and CDR2 (germline): LGHNA, YSLEER. The CDR3 sequence is CASSLGGYAEAFF. The CDR3 nucleotides read TGCGCCAGCAGCCTAGGGGGCTACGCTGAAGCTTTCTTT.

V and J are TRBV21-1 and TRBJ1-3; TRBD1, the D gene given by the table, was not confirmed from the DNA. TRBV21-1 is termed a pseudogene. This CDR3 is 16 amino acids long. In DNA form, the CDR3 reads TGTGCCAGCAGCAAAGTTCAGACAGACACCGGAAACACCATATATTTT. Protein sequence: CASSKVQTDTGNTIYF.